The clone carrying this T cell receptor beta chain was detected only a few times. The antigen remains undetermined. The data belong to a study of T-cell memory formation after mild COVID-19. Amplification by 5'RACE using constant-segment primers produced TCR alpha and TCR beta cDNA libraries that carried sample barcodes and UMIs. TCRdb itself ran the 5' RACE reads through MiXCR, one entry per CDR3 protein. The sample has about 420,000 distinct CDR3 sequences; less than 25% are singletons. The CDR3 covers 16 residues. With 4 bases removed from V and 4 bases from J, the gap between germline ends came to 19 bases. Germline V gene sequence: CDR1 SGHTA, CDR2 FQGNSA. Study-level results: The finding that pre-infection memory included some responding clones suggested that cross-reactive memory joined. Contracting clones localized mainly to CM and EM when CD4+ and mainly to EMRA when CD8+. Later expanders leaned CD4+, whereas clones that contracted between day 15 and 85 were balanced CD4/CD8.

The V call is TRBV7-2, the J call TRBJ2-5, with D possibly called TRBD1 or TRBD2 (6 bases each). The sequenced material came from PBMCs or a T cell subset sorted from them (not recorded which). The clonotype comes from an adult woman who had mild COVID-19 (a few samples of this study predate the infection). Cell type and time point are not known. The CDR3 protein is CASSSGGGRRGETQYF. CDR3 sequence (DNA): TGTGCCAGCAGCTCCGGGGGCGGGCGGCGAGGAGAGACCCAGTACTTC.